This entry lists 23 T cell receptor beta chains sequenced from one sample in a study of cytomegalovirus exposure and HLA in healthy donors. PCR used 60 Vbeta primers and 13 Jbeta primers. Some clones are missing from TCRdb's copy, which holds only in-frame ones; the method was immunoSEQ multiplex PCR. The repertoire table contains 140,000 to 150,000 clones. The source material was PBMCs. These receptors all come from a male donor in good health and CMV-seronegative.

The rearrangement links TRBV18 to TRBJ2-6; no reliable D call. This CDR3 is built from 14 residues. Trimming stripped 6 bases from V and 1 base from J, with 7 bases between. In germline, CDR1 is KGHSH, CDR2 LQKENI. CDR3 sequence (DNA): TGTGCCAGCTCTGCGACATCTGGGGCCAACGTCCTGACTTTC. It codes for CASSATSGANVLTF.

J is TRBJ2-2 and V is TRBV29-1, with D tentatively TRBD2 (5 bases). Trimming took off 2 bases at V and 0 bases at J, with 10 bases between the two ends. CDR1 is SQVTM, CDR2 ANQGSEA, per germline. The CDR3 has 15 residues. CDR3 region: CSVERRAPNTGELFF. For the CDR3, the DNA is TGCAGCGTTGAAAGGCGGGCTCCGAACACCGGGGAGCTGTTTTTT.

This sequence joins TRBV7-8 and TRBJ2-7, with TRBD2 matching over 11 bases. CDR1 is SGHVS, CDR2 FQNEAQ, per germline. This CDR3 has 18 amino acids. V lost 5 bases to trimming and J lost 2 bases; unmatched junction nucleotides: 14. CDR3 protein: CASSRGVAGGRNAYEQYF. CDR3 sequence (DNA): TGTGCCAGCAGCCGCGGAGTAGCGGGGGGGCGGAACGCCTACGAGCAGTACTTC.

The J gene is TRBJ1-2, the V gene TRBV6-4, with D possibly TRBD1 on 5 matching bases. Germline V gene sequence: CDR1 MRHNA, CDR2 SNTAGT. The length of the CDR3 is 11 residues. V lost 7 bases, J lost 8 bases, and 11 bases lay in between. Here the CDR3 reads CASKGGEGYTF. The CDR3 DNA sequence: TGTGCCAGCAAAGGAGGGGAAGGCTACACCTTC.

The chain links TRBV13 to TRBJ2-1; TRBD2 is a possible D gene (6 bases). The germline CDR1 and CDR2 sequences are PRHDT and FYEKMQ (reference sequence). The CDR3 runs 14 residues. Trimming removed 5 bases at V and 8 bases at J, with 16 bases between. The CDR3 is CASSPTLGGHEQFF. The DNA for the CDR3 is TGTGCCAGCAGCCCCACCTTGGGGGGACATGAGCAGTTCTTC.

V and J are TRBV5-5 and TRBJ2-7; tentative D call: TRBD1 (6 bases). V dropped 8 bases and J dropped 2 bases, with 14 bases sitting between them. The CDR3 has 13 amino acids. Germline V gene lookup returns CDR1 SGHKS and CDR2 YYEKEE (reference sequence). CDR3 protein: CASAQGSTYEQYF. The CDR3 coding sequence is TGTGCCAGTGCACAGGGTTCCACCTACGAGCAGTACTTC.

The J gene is TRBJ2-7, the V gene TRBV7-9, with D perhaps TRBD1 (6 bases). The CDR3 runs 16 residues. V dropped 5 bases and J dropped 0 bases, with 17 bases sitting between them. Germline lookup yields CDR1 SEHNR and CDR2 FQNEAQ (reference sequence). The CDR3 nucleotides are TGTGCCAGCAGCCCACTCTTAAGGGGGAGCTCCTACGAGCAGTACTTC. Translating it yields CASSPLLRGSSYEQYF.

The chain combines TRBV14 with TRBJ2-7; 7 bases match TRBD2. Germline CDR1 is SGHDN and CDR2 is FVKESK. The CDR3 totals 13 residues. V trimming: 4 bases; J trimming: 5 bases; junction bases outside the gene matches: 5. CDR3 residues: CASSPWTSHEQYF. In DNA form, the CDR3 reads TGTGCCAGCAGCCCATGGACTAGTCACGAGCAGTACTTC. The full variable domain, completed using reference TRBV14 and TRBJ2-7, is EAGVTQFPSHSVIEKGQTVTLRCDPISGHDNLYWYRRVMGKEIKFLLHFVKESKQDESGMPNNRFLAERTGGTYSTLKVQPAELEDSGVYFCASSPWTSHEQYFGPGTRLTVT.

The chain links TRBV4-3 to TRBJ2-1; 7 bases agree with TRBD2. Unmatched junction bases numbered 5, after V lost 0 bases and J lost 3 bases. Germline loops: CDR1 LGHNA, CDR2 YSLEER. The CDR3 length is 16 residues. The CDR3 spells CASSQEVGDYYNEQFF. The CDR3 DNA reads TGCGCCAGCAGCCAAGAGGTCGGGGACTACTACAATGAGCAGTTCTTC.

The rearrangement links TRBV7-2 to TRBJ1-1; no clear D gene. V was shortened by 2 bases and J by 0 bases, with 10 bases between the two germline ends. Germline loops: CDR1 SGHTA, CDR2 FQGNSA. CDR3 length: 15 residues. CDR3 sequence reads: CASSLQFLVNTEAFF. The CDR3 region has the DNA TGTGCCAGCAGCTTACAGTTCTTGGTGAACACTGAAGCTTTCTTT. Full variable domain (rest looked up from reference TRBV7-2 and TRBJ1-1): GAGVSQSPSNKVTEKGKDVELRCDPISGHTALYWYRQSLGQGLEFLIYFQGNSAPDKSGLPSDRFSAERTGGSVSTLTIQRTQQEDSAVYLCASSLQFLVNTEAFFGQGTRLTVV.

The V gene is TRBV19, the J gene TRBJ1-1, with TRBD1 as a possible D gene (5 bases). V was shortened by 5 bases and J by 1 base, with 14 bases between the two germline ends. The V gene's germline CDR1 is LNHDA and CDR2 SQIVND (reference sequence). The CDR3 is 15 residues long. The CDR3 DNA sequence: TGTGCCAGTAGTCACTACGGACACCCGAACACTGAAGCTTTCTTT. It specifies CASSHYGHPNTEAFF.

V is TRBV2 and J is TRBJ2-5, with TRBD1 matching over 12 bases. V lost 1 base, J lost 6 bases, and 6 bases stayed unmatched. Germline V gene data show CDR1 as SNHLY and CDR2 as FYNNEI. The CDR3 runs to 16 residues. This CDR3 is CASSEVRGQGAKTQYF. The CDR3 region has the DNA TGTGCCAGCAGTGAAGTCAGGGGACAGGGGGCGAAGACCCAGTACTTC. The entire variable domain, with the rest obtained from reference TRBV2 and TRBJ2-5, is as follows: EPEVTQTPSHQVTQMGQEVILRCVPISNHLYFYWYRQILGQKVEFLVSFYNNEISEKSEIFDDQFSVERPDGSNFTLKIRSTKLEDSAMYFCASSEVRGQGAKTQYFGPGTRLLVL.

The chain combines TRBV7-6 with TRBJ2-3; the match to TRBD2 covers 10 bases. CDR3 length: 15 residues. Germline values: CDR1 SGHVS, CDR2 FNYEAQ. The trim removed 4 bases at V and 2 bases at J, leaving 3 bases unmatched. The DNA for the CDR3 is TGTGCCAGCAGCTCAGCGGGAGGGATCACAGATACGCAGTATTTT. Amino acid sequence: CASSSAGGITDTQYF.

The V call is TRBV6-5, the J call TRBJ2-7; D is unresolved. Germline CDR1 is MNHEY and CDR2 is SVGAGI. The V end was cut by 2 bases, the J end by 5 bases, with 10 bases between. The CDR3 spans 13 residues. DNA for the CDR3: TGTGCCAGCAGTTACCGTTCCACTAACGAGCAGTACTTC. Translated, it gives CASSYRSTNEQYF.

The V gene is TRBV6-6, the J gene TRBJ1-2, with 10 nucleotides matching TRBD1. The V segment lost 6 bases and the J segment 1 base; nucleotides outside the gene matches: 2. CDR3 size: 14 residues. From germline, CDR1 is MNHNY and CDR2 SVGAGI (reference sequence). The CDR3 reads CASRGTGDNYGYTF. CDR3 coding DNA: TGTGCCAGCAGAGGGACAGGGGATAACTATGGCTACACCTTC.

The chain has TRBV11-1 and TRBJ1-2; 7 positions match TRBD1. The CDR3 totals 14 residues. V shed 5 bases, J shed 4 bases, and the junction held 7 bases outside the gene matches. Per germline, CDR1 SGHAT and CDR2 FQDESV (reference sequence). CDR3 amino acids: CASSLGQVGYGYTF. CDR3 coding DNA: TGTGCCAGCAGCCTTGGACAGGTGGGCTATGGCTACACCTTC.

This chain connects TRBV30 to TRBJ2-5; 7 nucleotides line up with TRBD1. From germline, CDR1 is GTSNPN and CDR2 SVGIG (reference sequence). V was clipped by 5 bases and J by 0 bases; unmatched bases: 6. This CDR3 has 14 amino acids. In DNA form, the CDR3 reads TGTGCCTGGGATTCGACAGGGTACCAAGAGACCCAGTACTTC. Protein product: CAWDSTGYQETQYF.

This sequence joins TRBV6-1 and TRBJ2-7; 7 bases map to TRBD1. The CDR3 contains 14 residues. CDR1 and CDR2 (germline): MNHNS, SASEGT. V shed 6 bases and J 3 bases; nucleotides not matched to a gene: 8. The DNA of the CDR3 is TGTGCCAGCAGCATCACGGGACAGTACTACGAGCAGTACTTC. Translating it yields CASSITGQYYEQYF.

The gene calls are TRBV6-1 and TRBJ2-2; D not certain. Trimming took off 4 bases at V and 6 bases at J, with 15 bases between the two ends. The CDR3 spans 15 residues. Per the germline V gene, CDR1 is MNHNS and CDR2 is SASEGT. CDR3 sequence (DNA): TGTGCCAGCAGTGCACGAACCGAGCAGGCCGGGGAGCTGTTTTTT. Translating gives CASSARTEQAGELFF.

The V gene is TRBV19, the J gene TRBJ1-4, with 7 bases aligning to TRBD1. In germline, CDR1 is LNHDA, CDR2 SQIVND (reference sequence). The CDR3 totals 14 residues. V gave up 3 bases and J gave up 10 bases; unmatched junction bases: 8. The CDR3 sequence is CASSIGNRGRKLFF. The CDR3 DNA follows: TGTGCCAGTAGTATTGGGAACAGGGGCCGAAAACTGTTTTTT.

This chain links TRBV25-1 with TRBJ1-1; the D is unclear. This CDR3 spans 12 amino acids. Per germline, CDR1 MGHDK and CDR2 SYGVNS. Trimming shortened V by 2 bases and J by 4 bases, and 5 bases separated the two germline ends. The CDR3 reads CASSEHGTEAFF. CDR3 coding DNA: TGTGCCAGCAGTGAACACGGCACTGAAGCTTTCTTT.

CDR3 residues: CASSFDRVVGTQYF. CDR3 bases: TGTGCCAGCAGCTTCGACAGGGTCGTGGGGACCCAGTACTTC. The rearrangement uses TRBV7-9 and TRBJ2-5; 7 nucleotides line up with TRBD1. This CDR3 comprises 14 residues. Trimming took 3 bases from V and 7 from J; bases not matched to a gene: 8. CDR1 and CDR2 (germline): SEHNR, FQNEAQ (reference sequence).

The rearrangement joins TRBV6-5 to TRBJ2-7, with 8 positions matching TRBD2. Trimming at V came to 7 bases and at J to 1 base, leaving 6 bases not matched to a gene. CDR1 and CDR2 (germline): MNHEY, SVGAGI. The CDR3 runs to 14 residues. For the CDR3, the DNA is TGTGCCAGCACACTGGCTAGCGGGTCCTACGAGCAGTACTTC. Translating gives CASTLASGSYEQYF.